This TCR beta chain was obtained from a study of blood T cell repertoires in COVID-19. For the study at large: Samples came from the United States, Italy and Spain, spanning acute and convalescent COVID-19. T cells, B-cell-depleted T cells, or PBMCs provided the cDNA or gDNA that served as material.

Germline V lookup: CDR1 SNHLY, CDR2 FYNNEI. The CDR3 is 15 residues long. J was trimmed by 6 bases and V by 5 bases; bases with no gene match: 10. In the original analysis: The assay estimated nucleated cells by amplifying reference gene primers. TCRdb's table, derived via immunoSEQ multiplex PCR, lists solely in-frame clones and lacks some. V, J and clone size derive from that table, while D and trimming were established from the DNA sequence. The sample holds approximately 130,000 clones, roughly 79% seen once. The specimen sequenced was peripheral blood. V gene TRBV2 combines with J gene TRBJ1-1, with 9 bases lining up with TRBD1. This TCR was sampled from an older man with acute or convalescent COVID-19. The CDR3 DNA follows: TGTGCCAGCAGTCATCCGGGACAGGGATGGCCTGAAGCTTTCTTT. This sequence encodes CASSHPGQGWPEAFF.